The next 30 T cell receptor beta chains were all read from a single sample in a study of tumor and adjacent non-tumor tissue in lung cancer. This sample's RNA came from whole unsorted tissue. TCRbeta libraries were built with three rounds of nested PCR, modified from ARM-PCR. TCRdb re-analysed the multiplex PCR reads in MiXCR, keeping a single row per CDR3 protein. The sample records approximately 65,000 distinct CDR3 sequences, roughly 60% being singletons. The sequencing sample was made of lung tumor tissue. The receptor set was obtained from a man over 45 with non-small cell lung cancer.

The chain has TRBV11-2 and TRBJ2-5; D gene uncertain. CDR1 and CDR2 from the germline V gene are SGHAT and FQNNGV. CDR3 length: 14 amino acids. V lost 9 bases to trimming and J lost 5 bases, with 19 bases between them. CDR3 in DNA: TGTGCCAGTAGCCCCAGGTGGGCCTTCGAGACCCAGTACTTC. It codes for CASSPRWAFETQYF.

This clonotype was detected only a few times. This CDR3 is missing its conserved last phenylalanine or tryptophan, likely due to a read error. The DNA is omitted, as the CDR3 cannot be located on it reliably, and the CDR3 follows TCRdb's listing. V gene TRBV11-1 combines with J gene TRBJ2-1; TRBD1 was called by the table and not checked on the DNA. The length of the CDR3 is 14 amino acids, counting both ends. Looked up from germline, CDR1 is SGHAT and CDR2 is FQDESV (reference sequence). The CDR3 loop is CASSLERTDNEHFS.

The chain links TRBV6-5 to TRBJ1-1; TRBD1 is a possible D gene (6 bases). Trimming took 11 bases from V and 4 from J, leaving 20 bases between them. The V gene's germline CDR1 is MNHEY and CDR2 SVGAGI. The CDR3 has 14 amino acids. The CDR3 loop reads CAGTLGGTSTEAFF. The CDR3, as DNA: TGTGCCGGCACCCTAGGGGGTACGAGCACTGAAGCTTTCTTT.

As regards this clonotype: It may be a read error: a sequence one base away is much more abundant. The chain recombines TRBV28 with TRBJ2-5; D not resolved. V gave up 2 bases and J gave up 5 bases, with 6 bases separating them. The germline CDR1 and CDR2 sequences are MDHEN and SYDVKM. This CDR3 has 12 amino acids. CDR3 sequence (DNA): TGTGCCAGCAGTTTACTGATGGAGACCCAGTACTTC. The encoded protein is CASSLLMETQYF.

Concerning this clonotype: A much larger clone differs by one base, so this may be a read error. J is TRBJ1-4 and V is TRBV28, with D tentatively TRBD1 (6 bases). This CDR3 has 14 residues. Looked up from germline, CDR1 is MDHEN and CDR2 is SYDVKM. Between the trimmed V and J ends, which lost 7 bases and 3 bases, there was a span of 12 bases. The CDR3 region is CASNTGMANEKLFF. The CDR3 DNA reads TGTGCCAGCAACACAGGGATGGCTAATGAAAAACTGTTTTTT.

Comment on this clonotype: A read error is possible here, since a much larger clone lies one base away. The chain combines TRBV20-1 with TRBJ2-7; 11 bases are a match to TRBD2. Germline V gene lookup returns CDR1 DFQATT and CDR2 SNEGSKA (reference sequence). V dropped 7 bases and J dropped 3; count of bases not matched to a gene: 8. There are 14 residues in the CDR3. The CDR3 spells CSDGGLADDYEQYF. DNA of the CDR3: TGCAGTGATGGGGGACTAGCGGATGACTACGAGCAGTACTTC.

Only one count was recorded for this clonotype. A much larger clonotype is one base distant, so this may be a read error. V usage is TRBV29-1 and J usage is TRBJ2-3; D ambiguous. The germline V and J ends were trimmed by 3 bases and 0 bases, with 16 bases remaining between them. In germline, CDR1 is SQVTM, CDR2 ANQGSEA. CDR3 length: 16 residues. The DNA of the CDR3 is TGCAGCGTTGACGTGCAGGCATCATCCAGCACAGATACGCAGTATTTT. Its protein is CSVDVQASSSTDTQYF.

A remark on this clonotype: This may arise from a read error, as a much more abundant clone is one base away. This chain uses TRBV6-1 with TRBJ1-6; D is undetermined. This CDR3 is 15 amino acids long. CDR1 is MNHNS, CDR2 SASEGT, per germline. The CDR3 protein is CAGSEAQPINSPLHF. The CDR3 nucleotides read TGTGCCGGCAGTGAAGCGCAACCGATCAATTCACCCCTCCACTTT.

Comment on this clonotype: One end of the junction fails to match germline, which may point to a read error. The gene calls are TRBV11-2 and TRBJ2-5; D unclear. Germline CDR1 and CDR2: SGHAT and FQNNGV. The CDR3 extends over 13 amino acids. Here the CDR3 reads CASSEGRQETQYF. Here the CDR3 DNA reads TGTGCTAGCAGCGAAGGCAGACAAGAGACCCAGTATTTC.

In its sample, this clonotype was seen once. The CDR3 region is CSALSGRGAYEQYV. CDR3 DNA sequence: TGCAGCGCCCTCAGCGGGAGGGGGGCCTACGAGCAGTACGTC. The V and J genes are TRBV29-1 and TRBJ2-7, with 10 bases fitting TRBD2. V gave up 7 bases and J gave up 2 bases; unmatched junction bases: 8. This CDR3 comprises 14 residues. CDR1 and CDR2 from the germline V gene are SQVTM and ANQGSEA.

In its sample, this clonotype was seen many times. The chain carries TRBV6-2 or TRBV6-3 and TRBJ1-5, with D possibly being TRBD1 (5 bases). There are 18 residues in the CDR3. V was clipped by 5 bases and J by 1 base, with 21 bases between them. The germline V gene encodes CDR1 MNHEY and CDR2 SVGEGT. DNA of the CDR3: TGTGCCAGCAGTCTATTTAGGGGCGAGGGGCTGAGCAATCAGCCCCAGCATTTT. Its protein is CASSLFRGEGLSNQPQHF.

The sample holds many counts of this clonotype. The chain recombines TRBV10-3 with TRBJ2-7; D not certain. Germline-derived CDR1 and CDR2 are ENHRY and SYGVKD. This CDR3 spans 15 amino acids. V was pared by 3 bases and J by 3 bases, with 15 bases between. CDR3 in amino acids: CAISDRTDGDYEQYF. In DNA form, the CDR3 reads TGTGCCATCAGTGACCGGACCGACGGCGACTACGAGCAGTACTTC.

This clonotype was recorded once. The V and J genes are TRBV11-2 and TRBJ2-7; 8 bases match TRBD1. The ends lost 4 bases at V and 3 bases at J; junction bases unmatched: 8. CDR3 length: 15 amino acids. CDR1 and CDR2 (germline): SGHAT, FQNNGV. CDR3 residues: CASSSNPGQGYEQYF. CDR3 DNA sequence: TGTGCCAGCAGCTCAAACCCTGGACAGGGCTACGAGCAGTACTTC.

About this clonotype: The junction does not match germline at one end; this may be a read error. The CDR3 spells CVSSFQRADTKYF. CDR3 coding DNA: TGTGTCAGCAGCTTTCAGAGGGCAGATACGAAGTATTTT. This rearrangement joins TRBV11-3 to TRBJ2-3; D is possibly TRBD2 (5 bases). From germline, CDR1 is SGHNT and CDR2 YENEEA. The CDR3 is made up of 13 amino acids.

Concerning this clonotype itself: One junction end does not reproduce the germline sequence, and a read error may be involved. The J gene is TRBJ2-7, the V gene TRBV10-3; D call uncertain. Germline V CDR1 and CDR2: ENHRY, SYGVKD. This CDR3 is 14 amino acids long. CDR3 sequence (DNA): TGTGCCATCAGCGATTTCCGGTCAGGCTACCAGCAGTACTTC. Residues: CAISDFRSGYQQYF.

Turning to this clonotype: Germline is not matched at one junction end, which may reflect a read error. The chain has TRBV28 and TRBJ2-6; no clear D gene. The CDR3 consists of 21 residues. In germline, CDR1 is MDHEN, CDR2 SYDVKM. DNA for the CDR3: TGTGCCAGCAGATTATTCTATGCCCTAGGAATCTTAGGCTCTGGGGCCAACGTCCTGACTTTC. It yields the protein CASRLFYALGILGSGANVLTF.

A remark on this clonotype: The DNA is left out, because the CDR3 cannot be placed on it with certainty; the CDR3 is given as TCRdb lists it. The chain carries TRBV29-1 and TRBJ2-7; the table gives TRBD1 as D, unverified against the DNA. Germline lookup yields CDR1 SQVTM and CDR2 ANQGSEA. The CDR3 extends over 12 residues, inclusive of both ends. CDR3 sequence: CCVGSGAYEEYF.

About this clonotype itself: A much bigger clone sits one base away, suggesting this may be a read error. This chain uses TRBV30 with TRBJ1-1, with unresolved D. The germline gives CDR1 GTSNPN, CDR2 SVGIG (reference sequence). The V end was cut by 3 bases, the J end by 6 bases, with 8 bases between. This CDR3 contains 11 residues. The CDR3 DNA reads TGTGCCTGGAGCGCAGGACCTGAAGCTTTCTTT. It yields the protein CAWSAGPEAFF.

The J gene is TRBJ2-3, the V gene TRBV20-1; the match to TRBD2 covers 10 bases. The trim removed 3 bases at V and 0 bases at J, leaving 9 bases unmatched. The CDR3 length is 17 residues. CDR1 and CDR2 from the germline V gene are DFQATT and SNEGSKA (reference sequence). CDR3 amino acids: CSASLASGSGSTDTQYF. The CDR3 DNA follows: TGCAGTGCTAGTTTAGCTAGCGGGAGTGGTAGCACAGATACGCAGTATTTT.

As to this clonotype: A read error may explain this, as a much larger clone is one base away. The chain links TRBV6-2 or TRBV6-3 to TRBJ2-5; 8 nucleotides match TRBD2. Germline CDR1 and CDR2: MNHEY and SVGEGT. This CDR3 is 15 amino acids long. CDR3 DNA: TGTGGCAGCGGAACCGGTCTAGCGGGCCGCGGGGCCCAGTACTTC. Amino acid sequence: CGSGTGLAGRGAQYF.

The DNA for the CDR3 is TGTGCCAGCAGCGCCGACACGCGCGAGCAGTACTTC. Amino acid sequence: CASSADTREQYF. The chain uses TRBV11-2 and TRBJ2-7; no definite D call. V was cut by 5 bases and J by 6 bases, with 11 bases left in between. CDR1 is SGHAT, CDR2 FQNNGV, per germline. CDR3 length: 12 amino acids.

The chain uses TRBV10-3 and TRBJ2-7; D may match TRBD1 or TRBD2 (5 bases each). The CDR3 spans 15 residues. V lost 3 bases and J lost 10, with 22 bases in between. CDR1 and CDR2 from the germline V gene are ENHRY and SYGVKD. The DNA for the CDR3 is TGTGCCATCAGTGATTCGGGGCCCAAGGCCACCGATCAGTACTTC. This sequence encodes CAISDSGPKATDQYF.

This clonotype came up many times. The rearrangement links TRBV11-2 to TRBJ2-1; possibly TRBD1 or TRBD2 for D (6 bases each). The V and J ends lost 5 bases and 7 bases respectively, with 15 bases between them. CDR1 is SGHAT and CDR2 is FQNNGV in the germline V gene. The CDR3 contains 14 residues. CDR3 in amino acids: CASSPRGPMNEQFF. In nucleotides, the CDR3 is TGTGCCAGCAGCCCCCGGGGGCCAATGAATGAGCAGTTCTTC.

Worth noting for this clonotype: It may be a read error: a sequence one base away is much more abundant. This chain links TRBV13 with TRBJ2-7; D remains unclear. Germline assignment: CDR1 PRHDT and CDR2 FYEKMQ (reference sequence). The CDR3 is 13 amino acids. The CDR3, as DNA: TGTGCCGGCAGCACCAGACATTCCTACGAGCAGTACTTC. Translating gives CAGSTRHSYEQYF.

The rearrangement uses TRBV5-1 and TRBJ2-5; D might be TRBD1 (5 bases). The germline V and J ends were trimmed by 1 base and 2 bases, with 12 bases remaining between them. CDR1 is SGHRS, CDR2 YFSETQ, per germline. The CDR3 sequence is 15 residues long. In DNA, the CDR3 is TGCGCCAGCAGCTTGAGACCAGGGCATCAAGAGACCCAGTACTTC. It specifies CASSLRPGHQETQYF. The full variable domain, its missing parts supplied by reference TRBV5-1 and TRBJ2-5, is KAGVTQTPRYLIKTRGQQVTLSCSPISGHRSVSWYQQTPGQGLQFLFEYFSETQRNKGNFPGRFSGRQFSNSRSEMNVSTLELGDSALYLCASSLRPGHQETQYFGPGTRLLVL.

A remark on this clonotype: This sequence may be a read error, since a much larger clone differs from it by one base. The J gene is TRBJ2-5, the V gene TRBV4-1, with TRBD1 matching over 10 bases. Germline V lookup: CDR1 MGHRA, CDR2 YSYEKL. The J segment lost 2 bases and the V segment lost 2 bases, leaving 11 bases of the junction unmatched. The CDR3 sequence is 18 residues long. CDR3 nucleotides: TGCGCCAGCAGCCAACCGGGCCTCGGGACAGGGGCGCAAGAGACCCAGTACTTC. Translation gives CASSQPGLGTGAQETQYF.

Turning to this clonotype: A much bigger clone sits one base away, suggesting this may be a read error. The chain couples TRBV4-1 to TRBJ2-1, with TRBD2 matching over 12 bases. The germline V gene has CDR1 MGHRA and CDR2 YSYEKL. CDR3 length: 15 residues. CDR3 residues: CAGSQPTSGRPEQFF. The CDR3 nucleotides read TGCGCCGGCAGCCAACCGACTAGCGGGAGACCTGAGCAGTTCTTC.

This clonotype has at least ten counts. In DNA, the CDR3 is TGTGCCAGCAGTCCCTGGACTAGCGGGTTCAGCTCCTACGAGCAGTACTTC. This encodes CASSPWTSGFSSYEQYF. The chain links TRBV28 to TRBJ2-7; 11 bases match TRBD2. CDR1 MDHEN and CDR2 SYDVKM come from the germline V gene. With 5 bases clipped from V and 0 bases from J, the junction kept 9 bases outside the gene matches. There are 17 residues in the CDR3.

On this clonotype: A read error may produce the germline difference seen at one junction end. V gene TRBV11-2 combines with J gene TRBJ1-2; D is possibly TRBD1 (5 bases). From germline, CDR1 is SGHAT and CDR2 FQNNGV. The CDR3 spans 15 residues. CDR3 in amino acids: CACSGRTGGHYGYTF. CDR3 nucleotides: TGTGCCTGCAGCGGGCGGACGGGGGGTCACTATGGCTACACCTTC.

Many counts were recorded for this clonotype. The chain has TRBV11-3 and TRBJ2-4, with 8 positions matching TRBD1. The germline CDR1 and CDR2 sequences are SGHNT and YENEEA. This CDR3 is 13 amino acids long. The ends lost 1 base at V and 7 bases at J; junction bases unmatched: 0. CDR3 region: CASSLGQGNIQYF. For the CDR3, the DNA is TGTGCCAGCAGCTTAGGACAGGGGAACATTCAGTACTTC.